This TCR beta chain was observed in a study of cytomegalovirus exposure and HLA in healthy donors. Study-level findings and limits: The likely explanation for a cluster of highly shared sequence variants was sequencing artifact. Excluded: some indistinguishable V segments such as TRBV6-2 and TRBV6-3. It was reported that the classifier diagnosed cytomegalovirus status with high specificity and sensitivity in both the original and validation cohorts. In a later analysis, across HLA loci, associated TCR counts were highest for DRB1, lowest for HLA-C.

A word on this clone: Its antigen is not identified.

With 60 Vbeta and 13 Jbeta primers, the PCR was carried out. The protocol was immunoSEQ multiplex PCR, while the TCRdb copy is restricted to in-frame clones and leaves out a portion. The table has about 59,000 clones, about 81% seen once. The CDR3 runs to 15 residues. Germline trimming cut 5 bases from V and 7 bases from J; bases unmatched to any gene: 9. CDR1 and CDR2 from the germline V gene are SGHTA and FQGNSA. What was sequenced was PBMCs. The sequence was collected from a man in his thirties or forties in good health and CMV-seropositive. This chain uses TRBV7-2 with TRBJ1-5, with 9 bases that match TRBD1. CDR3 sequence (DNA): TGTGCCAGCAGCCCACAGGGGGCCGGGGCCCAGCCCCAGCATTTT. This translates into CASSPQGAGAQPQHF.